This is a list of T cell receptor beta chains from one sample in a study of blood T cell repertoires in COVID-19. Generated by immunoSEQ multiplex PCR, the TCRdb table keeps only in-frame clones and is missing some. The profile covers about 180,000 clones, with more than 75% appearing a single time and approximately 0.62% taken by the ten largest. The sequencing input was peripheral blood. These receptors came from a man aged 55 to 70 with COVID-19, enrolled during active disease. Both conserved end residues are part of each CDR3. Fields, in order: V gene, clone size, CDR3 length, J gene, D gene, CDR3 DNA, CDR3 protein. D genes are given only for firm matches. Size values are once, few and many counts, or a class for expanded clones, and some rows have none.

>TRBV7-9|.|14|TRBJ1-4|TRBD1
TGTGCCAGCAGCCCGGGACAGAGTAATGAAAAACTGTTTTTT
CASSPGQSNEKLFF
>TRBV30|.|12|TRBJ2-1|.
TGTGCCTGGGGAAGGGGTATAGCTGAGCAGTTCTTC
CAWGRGIAEQFF
>TRBV27|.|15|TRBJ1-6|TRBD1
TGTGCCAGCAGTACCTGGGACAGGGGCGCTTCACCCCTCCACTTT
CASSTWDRGASPLHF
>TRBV5-4|.|14|TRBJ1-2|.
TGTGCCAGCAGACCTGGGGGGGCTAGCGACGGCTACACCTTC
CASRPGGASDGYTF
>TRBV9|.|18|TRBJ1-3|.
TGTGCCAGCAGCGCGCCCCTGGGGGGGACGGGTTCTGGAAACACCATATATTTT
CASSAPLGGTGSGNTIYF
>TRBV14|.|17|TRBJ1-1|TRBD1
TGTGCCAGCAGCCTAAACCTTGTGGGACAGGGGAACACTGAAGCTTTCTTT
CASSLNLVGQGNTEAFF
>TRBV9|.|16|TRBJ1-5|.
TGTGCCAGGGGTAGGCAGGGGACCTATAGCAATCAGCCCCAGCATTTT
CARGRQGTYSNQPQHF
>TRBV7-2|.|15|TRBJ2-1|TRBD1
TGTGCCAGCAGCTTACGAGACAGGGCCTACAATGAGCAGTTCTTC
CASSLRDRAYNEQFF
>TRBV13|.|15|TRBJ2-7|.
TGTGCCAGCAGCTTAGGGGGCCCAAGCTCCTACGAGCAGTACTTC
CASSLGGPSSYEQYF
>TRBV11-3|.|13|TRBJ1-1|.
TGTGCCAGCAGCTTAGTCCCGGGGGCTGAAGCTTTCTTT
CASSLVPGAEAFF
>TRBV7-9|.|16|TRBJ1-1|TRBD1
TGTGCCAGCAGCTTCTCCCGATCCGGGACAGGGGCTGAAGCTTTCTTT
CASSFSRSGTGAEAFF
>TRBV2|many|14|TRBJ1-1|.
TGTGCCAGCAGTGAAGTTGCAGGAAACACTGAAGCTTTCTTT
CASSEVAGNTEAFF
>TRBV5-4|.|15|TRBJ1-5|.
TGTGCCAGCAGCTTTACAGGGCGCGGCAATCAGCCCCAGCATTTT
CASSFTGRGNQPQHF
>TRBV7-2|.|15|TRBJ1-5|TRBD1
TGTGCCAGCAGCTTAGTAGGGACAGGCAATCAGCCCCAGCATTTT
CASSLVGTGNQPQHF
>TRBV5-1|.|14|TRBJ1-4|.
TGCGCCAGCAGCTTGGCGGGGGAGGAGGAAAAACTGTTTTTT
CASSLAGEEEKLFF
>TRBV7-2|.|18|TRBJ2-3|.
TGTGCCAGCAGCTTAGTGGGGAGGACACCGATCAACACAGATACGCAGTATTTT
CASSLVGRTPINTDTQYF
>TRBV6-5|.|15|TRBJ1-6|.
TGTGCCAGCAGTTACTGGCAGGATAATAATTCACCCCTCCACTTT
CASSYWQDNNSPLHF
>TRBV24-1|.|15|TRBJ2-1|TRBD2
TGTGCCACCAGTGCCAGACTGAGCGGGAACAATGAGCAGTTCTTC
CATSARLSGNNEQFF
>TRBV5-1|.|14|TRBJ2-7|TRBD2
TGCGCCAGCAGCCCTAGCGGAGGTTTCTACGAGCAGTACTTC
CASSPSGGFYEQYF
>TRBV18|.|13|TRBJ1-4|.
TGTGCCAGCTCACAACAGGTTGGTGAAAAACTGTTTTTT
CASSQQVGEKLFF
>TRBV7-3|.|16|TRBJ2-5|TRBD1
TGTGCCAGCAGCTTAAGGGCGGACAGGGTTATGGAGACCCAGTACTTC
CASSLRADRVMETQYF
>TRBV6-5|few|16|TRBJ2-7|TRBD1
TGTGCCAGCAGTAACTTAGGTGGACAGGGGAGCTACGAGCAGTACTTC
CASSNLGGQGSYEQYF
>TRBV2|once|15|TRBJ1-5|.
TGTGCCAGCAGTGGCCCACAGGGTAACAATCAGCCCCAGCATTTT
CASSGPQGNNQPQHF
>TRBV21-1|.|13|TRBJ1-4|.
TGTGCCAGCAGCAAAGGGGAGGGCGAAAAACTGTTTTTT
CASSKGEGEKLFF
>TRBV6-2/TRBV6-3|.|12|TRBJ2-7|.
TGTGCCAGCAGTGACGGGAAATACGAGCAGTACTTC
CASSDGKYEQYF
>TRBV4-3|once|16|TRBJ2-1|.
TGCGCCAGCAGCCAAGATCGGCTAGTCGGTAGGAATGAGCAGTTCTTC
CASSQDRLVGRNEQFF
>TRBV19|.|15|TRBJ2-1|.
TGTGCCAGTAGTATTGGGAGCAGCTCCTACAATGAGCAGTTCTTC
CASSIGSSSYNEQFF
>TRBV25-1|.|16|TRBJ1-1|.
TGTGCCAGCAGTGGAGGACAGCTAAACATGAACACTGAAGCTTTCTTT
CASSGGQLNMNTEAFF
>TRBV19|.|15|TRBJ1-4|TRBD1
TGTGCCAGTAGGACAGGGGGCGTCACTAATGAAAAACTGTTTTTT
CASRTGGVTNEKLFF
>TRBV9|.|19|TRBJ1-3|TRBD1
TGTGCCAGCAGCGTAGATCGAGGGGGCATCGCAAACTCTGGAAACACCATATATTTT
CASSVDRGGIANSGNTIYF
>TRBV30|once|14|TRBJ1-2|.
TGTGCCTGGAGAAAAGGGGTACCTAACTATGGCTACACCTTC
CAWRKGVPNYGYTF
>TRBV28|few|16|TRBJ1-2|TRBD1
TGTGCCAGCCAGGGACAGGGGATTTTCTCTAACTATGGCTACACCTTC
CASQGQGIFSNYGYTF
>TRBV6-2/TRBV6-3|few|14|TRBJ1-1|.
TGTGCCAGCAGTTACAACAGGGCGAACACTGAAGCTTTCTTT
CASSYNRANTEAFF
>TRBV7-7|.|13|TRBJ2-1|TRBD2
TGTGCTAGCAGCGCCGGGACTAGTCTTGAGCAGTTCTTC
CASSAGTSLEQFF
>TRBV6-2/TRBV6-3|.|18|TRBJ2-5|TRBD1
TGTGCCAGCAGTTACTCCCGGACAGGGGATACCGACCAAGAGACCCAGTACTTC
CASSYSRTGDTDQETQYF
>TRBV2|.|13|TRBJ1-4|TRBD1
TGTGCCAGCTACAGGGGGCGCGGTGAAAAACTGTTTTTT
CASYRGRGEKLFF
>TRBV9|.|16|TRBJ1-6|TRBD1
TGTGCCAGCAGCGCGACCCAGACAGGGGATAATTCACCCCTCCACTTT
CASSATQTGDNSPLHF
>TRBV6-5|.|15|TRBJ1-2|TRBD1
TGTGCCAGCAGTTACCAAGACCGAGACAGGGTTTGGTACACCTTC
CASSYQDRDRVWYTF
>TRBV2|few|16|TRBJ1-5|TRBD1
TGTGCCAGCAGTGGGACAGGGGGCTGGAGCAATCAGCCCCAGCATTTT
CASSGTGGWSNQPQHF
>TRBV20-1|.|13|TRBJ1-2|.
TGCAGTGCTAGTTCAGGGCCCCCGGGCGGCTACACCTTC
CSASSGPPGGYTF
>TRBV4-1|few|16|TRBJ2-1|.
TGCGCCAGCAGCGGGGCCTCCGCCGGACGCTACAATGAGCAGTTCTTC
CASSGASAGRYNEQFF
>TRBV29-1|.|12|TRBJ2-5|.
TGCAGCGTTGAAGTCTTACAAGAGACCCAGTACTTC
CSVEVLQETQYF
>TRBV19|.|13|TRBJ1-4|.
TGTGCCAGTAGTATCGGGATTGGTGAAAAACTGTTTTTT
CASSIGIGEKLFF
>TRBV7-2|.|14|TRBJ1-1|.
TGTGCCAGCAGCAGCCGGGCGGGCGGCACTGAAGCTTTCTTT
CASSSRAGGTEAFF
>TRBV20-1|.|11|TRBJ1-3|TRBD1
TGTGGACAGGGGACTGGAAACACCATATATTTT
CGQGTGNTIYF